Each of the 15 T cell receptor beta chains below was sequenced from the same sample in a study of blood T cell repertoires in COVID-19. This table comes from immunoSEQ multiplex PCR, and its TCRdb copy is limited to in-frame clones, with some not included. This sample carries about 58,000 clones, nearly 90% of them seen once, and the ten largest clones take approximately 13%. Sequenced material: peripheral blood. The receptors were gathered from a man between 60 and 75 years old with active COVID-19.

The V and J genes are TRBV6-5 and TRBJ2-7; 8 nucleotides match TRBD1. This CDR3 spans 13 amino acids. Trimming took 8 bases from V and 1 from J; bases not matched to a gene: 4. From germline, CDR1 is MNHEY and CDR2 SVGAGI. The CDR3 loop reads CASVTGDSYEQYF. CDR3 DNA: TGTGCCAGCGTGACAGGGGATTCCTACGAGCAGTACTTC.

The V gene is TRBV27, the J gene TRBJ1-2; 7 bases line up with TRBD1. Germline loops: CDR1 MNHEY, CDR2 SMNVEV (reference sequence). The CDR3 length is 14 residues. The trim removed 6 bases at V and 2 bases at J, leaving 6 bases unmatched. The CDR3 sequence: CASRFRTGNYGYTF. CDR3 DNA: TGTGCCAGCAGATTTCGGACAGGCAACTATGGCTACACCTTC.

CDR3 sequence: CAQQVKWPQHF. The CDR3 DNA is TGTGCCCAGCAGGTGAAATGGCCCCAGCATTTT. This rearrangement joins TRBV27 to TRBJ1-5; D is undetermined. CDR1 is MNHEY and CDR2 is SMNVEV in the germline V gene (reference sequence). The CDR3 loop spans 11 amino acids. V was clipped by 11 bases and J by 9 bases, with 14 bases between them.

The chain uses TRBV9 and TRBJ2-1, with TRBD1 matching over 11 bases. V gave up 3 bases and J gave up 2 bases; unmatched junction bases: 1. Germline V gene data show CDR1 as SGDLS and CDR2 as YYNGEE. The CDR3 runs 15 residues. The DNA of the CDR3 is TGTGCCAGCAGCGAGGGACAGGGGGCCTACAATGAGCAGTTCTTC. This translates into CASSEGQGAYNEQFF.

CDR3 nucleotides: TGTGCCAGTAACCTTCGGGTTAATGAAAAACTGTTTTTT. Translating gives CASNLRVNEKLFF. J is TRBJ1-4 and V is TRBV19; the D is unclear. V was pared by 7 bases and J by 4 bases, with 10 bases between. The CDR3 loop spans 13 amino acids. The germline V gene has CDR1 LNHDA and CDR2 SQIVND (reference sequence). Supplemented by reference TRBV19 and TRBJ1-4, the full variable domain reads DGGITQSPKYLFRKEGQNVTLSCEQNLNHDAMYWYRQDPGQGLRLIYYSQIVNDFQKGDIAEGYSVSREKKESFPLTVTSAQKNPTAFYLCASNLRVNEKLFFGSGTQLSVL.

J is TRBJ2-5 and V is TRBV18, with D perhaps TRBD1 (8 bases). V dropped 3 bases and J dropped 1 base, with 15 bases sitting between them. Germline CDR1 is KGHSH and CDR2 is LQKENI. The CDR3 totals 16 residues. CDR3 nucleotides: TGTGCCAGCTCACCGTACAGGGGGGGAGGCCAAGAGACCCAGTACTTC. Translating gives CASSPYRGGGQETQYF.

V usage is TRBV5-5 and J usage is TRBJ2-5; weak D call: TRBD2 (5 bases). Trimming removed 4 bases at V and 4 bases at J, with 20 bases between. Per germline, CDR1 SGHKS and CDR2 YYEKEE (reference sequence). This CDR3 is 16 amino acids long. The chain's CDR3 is CASSPAGFGRGETQYF. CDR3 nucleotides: TGTGCCAGCAGCCCGGCGGGTTTCGGGCGAGGAGAGACCCAGTACTTC. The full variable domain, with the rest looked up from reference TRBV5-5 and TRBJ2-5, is DAGVTQSPTHLIKTRGQQVTLRCSPISGHKSVSWYQQVLGQGPQFIFQYYEKEERGRGNFPDRFSARQFPNYSSELNVNALLLGDSALYLCASSPAGFGRGETQYFGPGTRLLVL.

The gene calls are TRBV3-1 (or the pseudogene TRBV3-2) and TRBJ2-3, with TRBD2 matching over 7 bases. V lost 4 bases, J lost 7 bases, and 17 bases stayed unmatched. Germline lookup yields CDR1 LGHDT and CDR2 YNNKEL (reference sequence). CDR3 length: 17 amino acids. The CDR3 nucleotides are TGTGCCAGCAGCCCCTTTCCCGTGGGAGGGTCCGATTATACGCAGTATTTT. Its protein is CASSPFPVGGSDYTQYF.

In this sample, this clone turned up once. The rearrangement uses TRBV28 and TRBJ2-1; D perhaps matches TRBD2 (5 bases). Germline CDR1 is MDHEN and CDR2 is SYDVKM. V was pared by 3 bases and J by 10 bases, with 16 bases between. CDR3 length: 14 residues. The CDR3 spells CASSFPGVGSEQFF. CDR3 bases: TGTGCCAGCAGTTTCCCCGGGGTGGGGAGCGAGCAGTTCTTC.

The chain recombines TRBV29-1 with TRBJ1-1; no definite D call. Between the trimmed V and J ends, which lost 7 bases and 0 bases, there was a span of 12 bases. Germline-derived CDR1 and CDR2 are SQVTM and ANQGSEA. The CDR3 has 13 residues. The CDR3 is CSAKQSLNTEAFF. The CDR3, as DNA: TGCAGCGCAAAACAATCTTTGAACACTGAAGCTTTCTTT.

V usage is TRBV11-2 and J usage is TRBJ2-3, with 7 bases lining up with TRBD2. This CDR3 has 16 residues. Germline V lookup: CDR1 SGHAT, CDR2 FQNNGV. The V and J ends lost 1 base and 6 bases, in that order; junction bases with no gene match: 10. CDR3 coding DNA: TGTGCCAGCAGCTTAGGTGGGACTATGGGCGTGGATACGCAGTATTTT. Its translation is CASSLGGTMGVDTQYF.

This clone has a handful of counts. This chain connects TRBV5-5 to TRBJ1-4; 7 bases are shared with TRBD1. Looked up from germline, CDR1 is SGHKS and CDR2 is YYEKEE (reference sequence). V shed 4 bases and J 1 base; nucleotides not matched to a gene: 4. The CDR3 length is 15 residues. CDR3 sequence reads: CASSKYRGTNEKLFF. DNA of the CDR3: TGTGCCAGCAGCAAATACAGGGGAACTAATGAAAAACTGTTTTTT.

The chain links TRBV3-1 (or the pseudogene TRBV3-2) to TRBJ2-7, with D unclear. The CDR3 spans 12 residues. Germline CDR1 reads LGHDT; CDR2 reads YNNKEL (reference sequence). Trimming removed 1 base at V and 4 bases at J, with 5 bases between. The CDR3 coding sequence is TGTGCCAGCAGCCAAGCCGGGTACGAGCAGTACTTC. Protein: CASSQAGYEQYF.

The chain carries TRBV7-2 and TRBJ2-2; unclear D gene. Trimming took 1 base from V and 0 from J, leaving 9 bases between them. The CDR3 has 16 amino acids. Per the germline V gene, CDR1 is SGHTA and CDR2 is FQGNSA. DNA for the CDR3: TGTGCCAGCAGCTTAGTCGTCTCGTCGAACACCGGGGAGCTGTTTTTT. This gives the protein CASSLVVSSNTGELFF.

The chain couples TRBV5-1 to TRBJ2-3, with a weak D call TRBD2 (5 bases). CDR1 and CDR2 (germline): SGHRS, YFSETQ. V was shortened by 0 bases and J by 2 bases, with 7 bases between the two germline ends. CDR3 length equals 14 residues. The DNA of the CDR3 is TGCGCCAGCAGCTTGGGACTAAACACAGATACGCAGTATTTT. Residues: CASSLGLNTDTQYF.